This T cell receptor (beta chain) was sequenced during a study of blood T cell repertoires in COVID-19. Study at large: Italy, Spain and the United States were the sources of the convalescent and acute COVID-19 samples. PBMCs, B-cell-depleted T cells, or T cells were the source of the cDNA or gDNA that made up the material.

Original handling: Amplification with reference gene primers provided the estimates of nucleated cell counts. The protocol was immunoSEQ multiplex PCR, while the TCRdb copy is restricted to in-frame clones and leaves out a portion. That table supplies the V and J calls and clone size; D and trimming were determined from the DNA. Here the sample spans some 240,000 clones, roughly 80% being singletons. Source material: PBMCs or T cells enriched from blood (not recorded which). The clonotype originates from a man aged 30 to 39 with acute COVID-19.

CDR3 residues: CASSLYSGISSGANVLTF. The CDR3 DNA is TGCGCCAGCAGCTTGTACTCAGGGATTTCTTCTGGGGCCAACGTCCTGACTTTC. The V gene is TRBV5-1, the J gene TRBJ2-6, with D perhaps TRBD1 (5 bases). Trimming took 1 base from V and 1 from J, leaving 15 bases between them. The CDR3 loop spans 18 amino acids. Germline V CDR1 and CDR2: SGHRS, YFSETQ.